This TCR beta chain is from a study of T-cell memory formation after mild COVID-19. On the study more broadly: Clusters of TCRs were largely donor specific.

This clonotype occurred a few times. The antigen is unknown. General observations from the study: While clones contracting from day 15 to 85 were balanced between CD4 and CD8, later expanders leaned CD4+.

There are 13 residues in the CDR3. The ends lost 3 bases at V and 8 bases at J; junction bases unmatched: 4. CDR1 SGHTA and CDR2 FQGTGA come from the germline V gene. The authors produced TCR alpha and TCR beta cDNA libraries with sample barcodes and UMIs by 5'RACE using constant-segment primers. TCRdb used MiXCR to reprocess the 5' RACE reads, holding one entry per CDR3 protein. Counted here are a few hundred thousand distinct CDR3 sequences, 15% to 20% occurring once; the ten biggest clones make up roughly a fifth. This receptor was identified in a man aged 18 to 35 who had mild COVID-19 (a few samples of this study predate the infection). Cell type and time point are not known. The specimen sequenced was PBMCs or a T cell subset sorted from them (not recorded which). The rearrangement links TRBV7-3 to TRBJ1-2; TRBD1 matches 9 bases. In DNA, the CDR3 is TGTGCCAGCAGCTTCGGACAGGGGATCGGCTACACCTTC. Translation: CASSFGQGIGYTF. Full variable domain (rest looked up from reference TRBV7-3 and TRBJ1-2): GAGVSQTPSNKVTEKGKYVELRCDPISGHTALYWYRQSLGQGPEFLIYFQGTGAADDSGLPNDRFFAVRPEGSVSTLKIQRTERGDSAVYLCASSFGQGIGYTFGSGTRLTVV.